What follows is one T cell receptor (beta chain) and its context. Its antigen remains unknown. Running of the v3.0 immunoSEQ assay took place at survey level. A target of about 40,000-55,000 T-cell genomes per sample was set for sequencing. TCRdb's copy holds only in-frame clones and misses some; the assay was immunoSEQ multiplex PCR. Among about 16,000 clones listed, 75% were seen once. The sample originates from a study of long-term antiretroviral therapy in people with HIV. Germline V gives CDR1 MNHNS, CDR2 SASEGT. Trimming removed 3 bases from V and 5 bases from J; junction bases left unmatched: 12. This CDR3 is built from 16 residues. Notes on the study in general: ART adherence was not documented, and neither viral resistance nor therapy changes had any data.

This rearrangement joins TRBV6-1 to TRBJ2-7; 8 nucleotides align to TRBD2. This TCR came from a woman aged 45-59 years with HIV. The sequences come from unsorted PBMCs, collected 1.5 years before starting antiretroviral therapy. In DNA form, the CDR3 reads TGTGCCAGCAGTGATATCGCCGGGACTAGTGCCCACGAGCAGTACTTC. Protein product: CASSDIAGTSAHEQYF.